This TCR beta chain was observed in a study of blood T cell repertoires in COVID-19. The CDR3 spans 18 residues. Trimming cost V 3 bases and J 5 bases; bases outside gene matches: 13. Germline CDR1 reads LNHDA; CDR2 reads SQIVND (reference sequence). The table came from immunoSEQ multiplex PCR; TCRdb's copy has only in-frame clones and leaves some out. The sample includes roughly 220,000 clones, more than 80% seen only once; the top ten take more than 3%. This clonotype was sampled from a woman aged 18-29 years in a cohort exposed to, infected with or recovered from COVID-19 (not recorded which). V gene TRBV19 combines with J gene TRBJ2-1; 10 nucleotides match TRBD1. Material for sequencing was PBMCs or T cells enriched from blood (not recorded which). The CDR3 nucleotides are TGTGCCAGTAGTATGGACCCTCCGGGACAGGGGCTAAACAATGAGCAGTTCTTC. Its protein product is CASSMDPPGQGLNNEQFF. Filled out from reference TRBV19 and TRBJ2-1, the complete variable domain reads DGGITQSPKYLFRKEGQNVTLSCEQNLNHDAMYWYRQDPGQGLRLIYYSQIVNDFQKGDIAEGYSVSREKKESFPLTVTSAQKNPTAFYLCASSMDPPGQGLNNEQFFGPGTRLTVL.